Presented here are 4 T cell receptor beta chains from one specimen sequenced in a study of cytomegalovirus exposure and HLA in healthy donors. The PCR made use of 60 Vbeta and 13 Jbeta primers. Sequencing used immunoSEQ multiplex PCR; TCRdb keeps in-frame clones, though not all of them. The repertoire has about 97,000 clones, around 73% of them found once; the top ten carry over 3%. The sample was PBMCs. Receptors originate from a man aged 40-49 years in good health and CMV-seronegative.

The chain joins TRBV7-9 to TRBJ2-1, with TRBD2 as a possible D gene (7 bases). CDR1 and CDR2 from the germline V gene are SEHNR and FQNEAQ (reference sequence). The CDR3 has 12 amino acids. The germline V and J ends were trimmed by 5 bases and 9 bases, with 11 bases remaining between them. Here the CDR3 DNA reads TGTGCCAGCAGCCCAAGGGGGGGTGAGCAGTTCTTC. Translated: CASSPRGGEQFF.

V and J are TRBV5-1 and TRBJ1-2; 11 positions agree with TRBD1. The germline V gene encodes CDR1 SGHRS and CDR2 YFSETQ. This CDR3 has 12 residues. V was clipped by 4 bases and J by 13 bases; unmatched bases: 6. The CDR3 DNA reads TGCGCCAGCAGCACGGGACAGGGGGTCGCCACCTTC. As protein: CASSTGQGVATF.

The chain is built from TRBV7-6 and TRBJ2-7; D possibly corresponds to TRBD1 (6 bases). CDR1 and CDR2 (germline): SGHVS, FNYEAQ. Trimming removed 3 bases at V and 7 bases at J, with 13 bases between. This CDR3 is 13 amino acids long. CDR3 in amino acids: CASSFSHDREQYF. CDR3 nucleotide sequence: TGTGCCAGCAGCTTCTCCCACGACAGGGAGCAGTACTTC.

The chain uses TRBV5-8 and TRBJ1-6; the D is unclear. CDR3 length: 13 amino acids. Between the trimmed V and J ends, which lost 0 bases and 9 bases, there was a span of 7 bases. CDR1 is SGHTS and CDR2 is YDEGEE in the germline V gene. The CDR3, as DNA: TGTGCCAGCAGCTTGGGTGAGGGTTCACCCCTCCACTTT. This encodes CASSLGEGSPLHF.